Listed below are T cell receptor beta chains from one sample, sequenced in a study of siplizumab effects on memory and regulatory T cells. Assay: immunoSEQ multiplex PCR; the TCRdb copy retains only in-frame clones and omits some. The data hold about 100,000 clones, with about 95% observed a single time. Specimen: non-Treg CD4+ T cells sorted from blood. All receptors derive from a human donor in good health. Both conserved end residues are part of each CDR3. D genes are given only for firm matches. Clone size is shown for a subset of rows, as once, few, many or a class of expanded clone.

D gene	V gene	J gene	clone size	CDR3 protein	CDR3 DNA
TRBD2	TRBV15	TRBJ2-3	.	CATSRDLAGVTDTQYF	TGTGCCACCAGCAGAGATCTAGCGGGTGTAACAGATACGCAGTATTTT
.	TRBV6-1	TRBJ1-3	once	CASRGHTSGNTIYF	TGTGCCAGCAGAGGACACACCTCTGGAAACACCATATATTTT
.	TRBV18	TRBJ2-3	.	CASSRTETDTQYF	TGTGCCAGCTCACGGACGGAGACAGATACGCAGTATTTT
TRBD1	TRBV15	TRBJ1-3	.	CATSRDPRGQGPGNTIYF	TGTGCCACCAGCAGAGATCCCCGGGGACAGGGTCCTGGAAACACCATATATTTT
.	TRBV28	TRBJ1-1	.	CASSSSEAFF	TGTGCCAGCAGTTCAAGTGAAGCTTTCTTT
.	TRBV5-5	TRBJ2-7	once	CASRLQGSGYEQYF	TGTGCCAGCAGGCTACAGGGATCGGGCTACGAGCAGTACTTC
.	TRBV25-1	TRBJ1-4	.	CASSETPREEKLFF	TGTGCCAGCAGTGAGACCCCAAGAGAAGAAAAACTGTTTTTT
.	TRBV27	TRBJ1-4	.	CASKGFREKLFF	TGTGCCAGCAAAGGGTTTAGAGAAAAACTGTTTTTT
.	TRBV9	TRBJ2-1	.	CASSVGSSGSYNEQFF	TGTGCCAGCAGCGTAGGTAGTAGCGGTTCCTACAATGAGCAGTTCTTC
.	TRBV7-9	TRBJ2-4	.	CASSLPDIASSDF	TGTGCCAGCAGCTTACCGGACATAGCAAGCTCCGACTTC
TRBD2	TRBV7-3	TRBJ2-3	.	CASSLLGLRTGGDTQYF	TGTGCCAGCAGCTTATTAGGTCTTCGGACGGGAGGGGATACGCAGTATTTT
.	TRBV30	TRBJ1-5	few	CAWSVGRGYSNQPQHF	TGTGCCTGGAGTGTAGGTAGAGGATATAGCAATCAGCCCCAGCATTTT
TRBD2	TRBV2	TRBJ2-1	.	CASSLAGGRSYNEQFF	TGTGCCAGCAGTTTAGCGGGAGGCCGCTCCTACAATGAGCAGTTCTTC
.	TRBV6-6	TRBJ2-2	.	CASSGIANTGELFF	TGTGCCAGCAGTGGCATCGCGAACACCGGGGAGCTGTTTTTT
.	TRBV14	TRBJ1-2	.	CASSGGSYGYTF	TGTGCCAGCAGCGGAGGAAGCTATGGCTACACCTTC
TRBD2	TRBV15	TRBJ2-2	.	CATRVPAGGITGELFF	TGTGCCACCAGAGTGCCAGCGGGAGGGATCACCGGGGAGCTGTTTTTT
TRBD2	TRBV5-6	TRBJ2-5	once	CASRSERSGSETQYF	TGTGCCAGCCGTTCGGAGCGTAGCGGGTCAGAGACCCAGTACTTC
TRBD1	TRBV10-3	TRBJ2-3	.	CAISESVQGARDTQYF	TGTGCCATCAGTGAGTCCGTACAGGGGGCTAGAGATACGCAGTATTTT
TRBD2	TRBV29-1	TRBJ2-1	once	CSVEDPAGVAYNEQFF	TGCAGCGTTGAAGACCCAGCGGGAGTAGCCTACAATGAGCAGTTCTTC
.	TRBV2	TRBJ1-1	once	CASSAPGLMAFF	TGTGCCAGCAGTGCCCCGGGACTGATGGCTTTCTTT
TRBD1	TRBV19	TRBJ2-1	.	CASSTRTGRKNEQFF	TGTGCCAGTAGTACCCGGACAGGGAGGAAGAATGAGCAGTTCTTC
.	TRBV28	TRBJ2-7	.	CASSWALQASYEQYF	TGTGCCAGCAGTTGGGCCCTACAGGCCTCCTACGAGCAGTACTTC
.	TRBV7-3	TRBJ2-2	.	CASSSDWNTGELFF	TGTGCCAGCAGCTCCGACTGGAACACCGGGGAGCTGTTTTTT
.	TRBV12-2	TRBJ2-3	once	CASRHGTPVGDTQYF	TGTGCAAGTCGTCACGGGACCCCAGTAGGGGATACGCAGTATTTT
TRBD1	TRBV7-9	TRBJ2-7	.	CASSKGAGGEDEQYF	TGTGCCAGCAGCAAAGGGGCAGGGGGCGAGGACGAGCAGTACTTC
.	TRBV30	TRBJ2-2	.	CAWGRMTGELFF	TGTGCCTGGGGCCGGATGACCGGGGAGCTGTTTTTT
.	TRBV7-3	TRBJ1-1	once	CASSLTRDMNTEAFF	TGTGCCAGCAGCTTAACGAGGGACATGAACACTGAAGCTTTCTTT
.	TRBV5-1	TRBJ2-1	.	CASSFQTGGNEQFF	TGCGCCAGCAGCTTTCAGACCGGGGGCAATGAGCAGTTCTTC
.	TRBV27	TRBJ1-3	.	CASSFSGSSGNTIYF	TGTGCCAGCAGTTTCTCGGGTAGCTCTGGAAACACCATATATTTT
TRBD1	TRBV29-1	TRBJ1-2	.	CSVGGATGGDGYTF	TGCAGCGTTGGAGGGGCGACAGGGGGTGATGGCTACACCTTC
.	TRBV5-4	TRBJ2-1	.	CASSLDSGSSYNEQFF	TGTGCCAGCAGCTTGGATAGCGGCAGCTCCTACAATGAGCAGTTCTTC